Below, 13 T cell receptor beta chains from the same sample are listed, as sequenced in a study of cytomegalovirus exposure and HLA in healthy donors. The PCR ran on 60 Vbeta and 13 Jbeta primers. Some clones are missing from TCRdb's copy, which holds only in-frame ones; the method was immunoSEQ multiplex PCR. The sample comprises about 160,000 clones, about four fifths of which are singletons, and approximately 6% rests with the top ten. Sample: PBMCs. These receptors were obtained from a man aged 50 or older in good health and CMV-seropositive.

CDR3 loop: CASSVGLAGVYEQYF. The CDR3 DNA sequence: TGTGCCAGCAGTGTAGGACTAGCGGGAGTCTACGAGCAGTACTTC. The rearrangement links TRBV28 to TRBJ2-7, with 13 bases aligning to TRBD2. Germline V gene lookup returns CDR1 MDHEN and CDR2 SYDVKM. The CDR3 length is 15 residues. V dropped 5 bases and J dropped 3; count of bases not matched to a gene: 4.

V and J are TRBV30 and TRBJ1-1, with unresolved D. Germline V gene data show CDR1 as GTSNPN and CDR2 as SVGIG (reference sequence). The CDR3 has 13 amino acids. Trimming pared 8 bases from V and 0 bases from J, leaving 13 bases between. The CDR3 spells CARKQRMNTEAFF. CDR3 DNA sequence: TGTGCCCGTAAACAACGAATGAACACTGAAGCTTTCTTT.

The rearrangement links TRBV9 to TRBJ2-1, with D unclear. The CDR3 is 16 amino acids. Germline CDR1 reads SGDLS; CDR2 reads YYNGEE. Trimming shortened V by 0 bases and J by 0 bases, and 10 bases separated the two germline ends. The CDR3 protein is CASSVVGFSSYNEQFF. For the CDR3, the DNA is TGTGCCAGCAGCGTAGTCGGGTTTAGCTCCTACAATGAGCAGTTCTTC. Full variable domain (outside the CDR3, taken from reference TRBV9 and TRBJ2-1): DSGVTQTPKHLITATGQRVTLRCSPRSGDLSVYWYQQSLDQGLQFLIQYYNGEERAKGNILERFSAQQFPDLHSELNLSSLELGDSALYFCASSVVGFSSYNEQFFGPGTRLTVL.

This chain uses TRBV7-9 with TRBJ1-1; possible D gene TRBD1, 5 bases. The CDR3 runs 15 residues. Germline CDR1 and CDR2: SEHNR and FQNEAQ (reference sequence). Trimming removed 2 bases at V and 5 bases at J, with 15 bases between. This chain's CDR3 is CASSLMGEGRTEAFF. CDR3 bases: TGTGCCAGCAGCTTAATGGGGGAGGGTCGGACTGAAGCTTTCTTT.

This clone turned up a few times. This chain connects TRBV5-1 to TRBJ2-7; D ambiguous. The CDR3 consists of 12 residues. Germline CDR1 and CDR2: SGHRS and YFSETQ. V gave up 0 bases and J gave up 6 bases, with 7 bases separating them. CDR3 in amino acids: CASSLGFGEQYF. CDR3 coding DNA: TGCGCCAGCAGCTTGGGTTTCGGCGAGCAGTACTTC. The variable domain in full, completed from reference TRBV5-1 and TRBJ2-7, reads KAGVTQTPRYLIKTRGQQVTLSCSPISGHRSVSWYQQTPGQGLQFLFEYFSETQRNKGNFPGRFSGRQFSNSRSEMNVSTLELGDSALYLCASSLGFGEQYFGPGTRLTVT.

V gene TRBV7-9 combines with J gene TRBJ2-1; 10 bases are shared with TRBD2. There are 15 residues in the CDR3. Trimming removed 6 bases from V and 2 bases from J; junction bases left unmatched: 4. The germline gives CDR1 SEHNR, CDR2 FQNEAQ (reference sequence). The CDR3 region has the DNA TGTGCCAGCAGACCCGGGACTAGCGCCTACAATGAGCAGTTCTTC. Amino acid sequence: CASRPGTSAYNEQFF.

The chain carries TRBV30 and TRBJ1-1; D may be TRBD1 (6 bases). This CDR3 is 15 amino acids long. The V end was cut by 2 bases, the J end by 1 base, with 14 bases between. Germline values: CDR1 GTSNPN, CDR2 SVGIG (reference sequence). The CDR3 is CAWSRGGAENTEAFF. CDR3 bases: TGTGCCTGGAGTCGGGGGGGGGCAGAGAACACTGAAGCTTTCTTT.

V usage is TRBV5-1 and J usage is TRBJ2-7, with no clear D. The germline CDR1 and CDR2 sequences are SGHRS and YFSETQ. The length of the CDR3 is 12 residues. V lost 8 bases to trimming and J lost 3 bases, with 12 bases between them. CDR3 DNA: TGCGCCAGTGGAATCACGGGCTACGAGCAGTACTTC. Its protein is CASGITGYEQYF.

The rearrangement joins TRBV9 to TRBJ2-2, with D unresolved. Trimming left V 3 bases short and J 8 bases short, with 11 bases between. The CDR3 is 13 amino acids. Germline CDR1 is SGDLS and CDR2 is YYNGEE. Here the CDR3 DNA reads TGTGCCAGCAGCGGAGCATTCTCTGGGGAGCTGTTTTTT. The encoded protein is CASSGAFSGELFF.

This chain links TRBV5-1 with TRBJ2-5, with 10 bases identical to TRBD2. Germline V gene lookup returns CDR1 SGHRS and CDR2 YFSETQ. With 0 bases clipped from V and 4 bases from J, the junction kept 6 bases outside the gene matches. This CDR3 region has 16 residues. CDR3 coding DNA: TGCGCCAGCAGCTTGGAAGTAGCGGGAGGTCTAGAGACCCAGTACTTC. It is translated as CASSLEVAGGLETQYF.

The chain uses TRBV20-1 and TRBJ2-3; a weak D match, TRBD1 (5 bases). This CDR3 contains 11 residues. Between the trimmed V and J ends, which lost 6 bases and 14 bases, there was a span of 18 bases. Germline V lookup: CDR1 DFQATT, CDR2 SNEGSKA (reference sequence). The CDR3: CSAGADRDGYF. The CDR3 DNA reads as TGCAGTGCCGGAGCCGACAGAGACGGGTATTTT.

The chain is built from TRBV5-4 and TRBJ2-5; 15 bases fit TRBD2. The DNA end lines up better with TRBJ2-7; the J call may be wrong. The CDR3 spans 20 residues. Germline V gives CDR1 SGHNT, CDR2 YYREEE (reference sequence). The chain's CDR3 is CASSLPTGTSGRTISYEQYF. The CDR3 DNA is TGTGCCAGCAGCCTTCCCACCGGGACTAGCGGGAGGACGATCTCCTACGAGCAGTACTTC.

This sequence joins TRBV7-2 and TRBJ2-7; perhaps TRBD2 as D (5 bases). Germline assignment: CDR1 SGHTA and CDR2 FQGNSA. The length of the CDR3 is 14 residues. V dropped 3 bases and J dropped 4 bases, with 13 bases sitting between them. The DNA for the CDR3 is TGTGCCAGCAGCTTGAGGCTAGCTCGGTACGAGCAGTACTTC. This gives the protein CASSLRLARYEQYF.